This T cell receptor beta chain was recorded in a study of T cells after yellow fever vaccination. J was trimmed by 6 bases and V by 0 bases; bases with no gene match: 8. The CDR3 runs to 16 residues. CDR1 is MGHRA, CDR2 YSYEKL, per germline. Study-level results: The secondary response showed a weaker magnitude and a faster peak, day 5 versus 15. Primary-vaccination clones mostly resurfaced post-booster (approximately 96% CD4, roughly 90% CD8).

Concerning this clonotype: Its cognate antigen is unknown.

Using its own MiXCR run on the 5' RACE reads, TCRdb lists one record per CDR3 protein. The data show some 340,000 distinct CDR3 sequences, with over 8.5% seen just once and approximately 3% held by the top ten. The chain has TRBV4-1 and TRBJ1-1; 9 nucleotides agree with TRBD1. The clonotype was recovered from a man between 18 and 29 years old who received the YFV17D yellow fever vaccine. The material sequenced was CD4+ T cells sorted from PBMCs, taken 45 days after the yellow fever booster vaccination. CDR3 coding DNA: TGCGCCAGCAGCCAAGATCCAGGACAGGGGAGCGCTGAAGCTTTCTTT. The encoded protein is CASSQDPGQGSAEAFF.